The 25 T cell receptor beta chains in this list originate from one sample, sequenced in a study of CD8+ T cells in alopecia areata. Following RNA extraction, reverse transcription yielded cDNA that acted as the sequencing template. Generated by immunoSEQ multiplex PCR, the TCRdb table keeps only in-frame clones and is missing some. The table has 150,000 to 200,000 clones, around 59% seen once. Specified treatment: oral pan-JAK inhibitor, 5-10 mg twice daily. The sample here was CD4+ T cells sorted from blood, taken at week 24, from a patient treated with tofacitinib. These receptors were collected from a human donor with alopecia areata.

There are a few counts of this clone. The gene calls are TRBV29-1 and TRBJ1-4; D gene ambiguous. V gave up 3 bases and J gave up 7 bases, with 18 bases separating them. CDR1 SQVTM and CDR2 ANQGSEA come from the germline V gene. This CDR3 spans 15 amino acids. CDR3 protein: CSVERQTAVGEKLFF. The DNA for the CDR3 is TGCAGCGTTGAGCGTCAGACTGCCGTGGGTGAAAAACTGTTTTTT.

V gene TRBV7-8 combines with J gene TRBJ1-2, with D perhaps matching TRBD1 (5 bases). V gave up 5 bases and J gave up 0 bases, with 16 bases separating them. CDR3 length: 16 amino acids. Looked up from germline, CDR1 is SGHVS and CDR2 is FQNEAQ. The CDR3 DNA sequence: TGTGCCAGCAGCCTCACTCGCAGGGCCTCTAACTATGGCTACACCTTC. Translation: CASSLTRRASNYGYTF.

V is TRBV6-4 and J is TRBJ1-2; no clear D gene. The V gene lost 4 bases and the J gene lost 3 bases, with 15 bases spanning the gap. Germline assignment: CDR1 MRHNA and CDR2 SNTAGT. CDR3 length equals 15 residues. CDR3 nucleotide sequence: TGTGCCAGCAGTGTAACTCCTGGAGGAGACTATGGCTACACCTTC. As protein: CASSVTPGGDYGYTF.

The chain couples TRBV7-2 to TRBJ2-1; D is undetermined. The CDR3 is 12 amino acids. With 5 bases removed from V and 3 bases from J, the gap between germline ends came to 5 bases. CDR1 SGHTA and CDR2 FQGNSA come from the germline V gene. CDR3 coding DNA: TGTGCCAGCAGCCCTAACTACAATGAGCAGTTCTTC. Amino acid sequence: CASSPNYNEQFF.

This rearrangement joins TRBV29-1 to TRBJ2-5; TRBD1 aligns across 9 bases. The CDR3 totals 13 residues. With 4 bases clipped from V and 4 bases from J, the junction kept 4 bases outside the gene matches. Germline V gene lookup returns CDR1 SQVTM and CDR2 ANQGSEA. The CDR3 sequence is CSVAWGQGETQYF. The CDR3 coding sequence is TGCAGCGTTGCGTGGGGACAGGGAGAGACCCAGTACTTC.

The chain combines TRBV7-9 with TRBJ2-7; D may be TRBD1 (6 bases). V shed 5 bases and J shed 0 bases, with 11 bases lying between them. This CDR3 spans 14 amino acids. The germline gives CDR1 SEHNR, CDR2 FQNEAQ (reference sequence). CDR3 residues: CASSRGTPSYEQYF. CDR3 bases: TGTGCCAGCAGCAGGGGGACACCCTCCTACGAGCAGTACTTC.

A few counts support this clone. The chain employs TRBV7-8 and TRBJ2-2; 9 positions agree with TRBD1. Germline V lookup: CDR1 SGHVS, CDR2 FQNEAQ. V trimming: 4 bases; J trimming: 7 bases; junction bases outside the gene matches: 13. There are 17 residues in the CDR3. As DNA, the CDR3 is TGTGCCAGCAGCTCCCGGGACAGGGTTTTCCGTAGCGGGGAGCTGTTTTTT. Residues: CASSSRDRVFRSGELFF.

The chain is built from TRBV6-5 and TRBJ1-2; D ambiguous. The CDR3 sequence is 12 residues long. Germline V gene lookup returns CDR1 MNHEY and CDR2 SVGAGI. The V and J ends lost 7 bases and 6 bases respectively, with 12 bases between them. The chain's CDR3 is CASTDPLNGYTF. Here the CDR3 DNA reads TGTGCCAGCACCGACCCCCTTAATGGCTACACCTTC.

The rearrangement uses TRBV30 and TRBJ2-7; weak D call: TRBD1 (6 bases). The germline V and J ends were trimmed by 1 base and 2 bases, with 9 bases remaining between them. CDR3 size: 13 residues. Germline CDR1 GTSNPN, CDR2 SVGIG (reference sequence). CDR3 coding DNA: TGTGCCTGGAGTGCCCGGACAGCCTACGAGCAGTACTTC. Amino acid sequence: CAWSARTAYEQYF.

The CDR3 nucleotides read TGTGCCAGTACCAATCTCGGCGGGGGGGCCTGGAATGAGCAGTTCTTC. It specifies CASTNLGGGAWNEQFF. The chain couples TRBV19 to TRBJ2-1; 9 nucleotides match TRBD2. The germline gives CDR1 LNHDA, CDR2 SQIVND (reference sequence). V shed 7 bases, J shed 7 bases, and the junction held 14 bases outside the gene matches. The CDR3 extends over 16 amino acids.

The J gene is TRBJ1-5, the V gene TRBV30; TRBD1 agrees at 8 bases. Germline CDR1 GTSNPN, CDR2 SVGIG (reference sequence). With 8 bases clipped from V and 4 bases from J, the junction kept 4 bases outside the gene matches. The CDR3 has 12 residues. CDR3 loop: CAGGQGNQPQHF. In DNA, the CDR3 is TGTGCCGGTGGACAGGGAAATCAGCCCCAGCATTTT.

The chain is built from TRBV4-1 and TRBJ2-2; D possibly corresponds to TRBD2 (7 bases). Germline V gene sequence: CDR1 MGHRA, CDR2 YSYEKL. There are 17 residues in the CDR3. Trimming left V 4 bases short and J 5 bases short, with 20 bases between. CDR3 region: CASSRVPRGRGTGELFF. The DNA for the CDR3 is TGCGCCAGCAGCCGAGTCCCTCGGGGGAGGGGGACCGGGGAGCTGTTTTTT.

The chain recombines TRBV29-1 with TRBJ2-7; the D gene could be TRBD1 or TRBD2 (6 bases each). Per the germline V gene, CDR1 is SQVTM and CDR2 is ANQGSEA. The CDR3 is made up of 12 amino acids. V was clipped by 4 bases and J by 4 bases, with 11 bases between them. CDR3 coding DNA: TGCAGCGTTGTCACAGGGAGGTACGAGCAGTACTTC. Protein product: CSVVTGRYEQYF.

The V and J genes are TRBV30 and TRBJ2-7; 7 bases match TRBD1. The CDR3 spans 13 residues. V gave up 0 bases and J gave up 3 bases; unmatched junction bases: 2. Looked up from germline, CDR1 is GTSNPN and CDR2 is SVGIG (reference sequence). CDR3: CAWSVWDSYEQYF. The CDR3 bases are TGTGCCTGGAGTGTCTGGGACAGCTACGAGCAGTACTTC.

V and J are TRBV10-3 and TRBJ2-5; tentatively, D is TRBD2 (6 bases). Germline CDR1 ENHRY, CDR2 SYGVKD. V lost 3 bases to trimming and J lost 4 bases, with 6 bases between them. The CDR3 consists of 12 residues. In DNA, the CDR3 is TGTGCCATCAGTGACGGGGGAGAGACCCAGTACTTC. It yields the protein CAISDGGETQYF.

V and J are TRBV9 and TRBJ2-5; TRBD1 matches 8 bases. The germline V gene encodes CDR1 SGDLS and CDR2 YYNGEE. The CDR3 is made up of 15 amino acids. The V and J ends lost 3 bases and 5 bases, in that order; junction bases with no gene match: 9. CDR3 protein: CASSDGQGVRETQYF. The CDR3 DNA follows: TGTGCCAGCAGCGACGGACAGGGTGTGCGGGAGACCCAGTACTTC.

This clone was recorded a few times. The J gene is TRBJ1-2, the V gene TRBV29-1; the D is unclear. CDR1 SQVTM and CDR2 ANQGSEA come from the germline V gene. V lost 4 bases and J lost 0, with 3 bases in between. The CDR3 is 11 amino acids. CDR3 DNA sequence: TGCAGCGTTGCAACTAACTATGGCTACACCTTC. This translates into CSVATNYGYTF.

V and J are TRBV4-2 and TRBJ1-1; D is unresolved. The CDR3 runs to 14 residues. CDR1 and CDR2 from the germline V gene are LGHNA and YNFKEQ. Trimming removed 5 bases at V and 1 base at J, with 11 bases between. CDR3 DNA: TGTGCCAGCAGCTCCCCCGGTTGGAACACTGAAGCTTTCTTT. Protein product: CASSSPGWNTEAFF.

This chain links TRBV2 with TRBJ1-5; tentatively, D is TRBD1 (6 bases). The CDR3 is 15 residues long. The germline CDR1 and CDR2 sequences are SNHLY and FYNNEI. Deletions cut 4 bases from V and 4 bases from J, with 14 bases between. The CDR3 region has the DNA TGTGCCAGCAGTGGCGTTACTAGGGGGAATCAGCCCCAGCATTTT. Protein sequence: CASSGVTRGNQPQHF. Drawing the rest from reference TRBV2 and TRBJ1-5, the complete variable domain is EPEVTQTPSHQVTQMGQEVILRCVPISNHLYFYWYRQILGQKVEFLVSFYNNEISEKSEIFDDQFSVERPDGSNFTLKIRSTKLEDSAMYFCASSGVTRGNQPQHFGDGTRLSIL.

This sequence joins TRBV7-2 and TRBJ2-5; D unclear. The germline V gene encodes CDR1 SGHTA and CDR2 FQGNSA. The V end was cut by 4 bases, the J end by 5 bases, with 11 bases between. CDR3 length equals 13 residues. The CDR3 spells CASSSIVSETQYF. The CDR3 region has the DNA TGTGCCAGCAGCTCGATAGTGTCCGAGACCCAGTACTTC.

The chain has TRBV30 and TRBJ1-1, with TRBD1 as a possible D gene (6 bases). The CDR3 has 14 amino acids. Deletions cut 4 bases from V and 5 bases from J, with 17 bases between. Per the germline V gene, CDR1 is GTSNPN and CDR2 is SVGIG (reference sequence). Here the CDR3 reads CAWITRGAGTEAFF. CDR3 in DNA: TGTGCCTGGATAACGAGGGGGGCAGGGACTGAAGCTTTCTTT.

The chain combines TRBV11-2 with TRBJ2-7; TRBD1 is a possible D gene (5 bases). The germline CDR1 and CDR2 sequences are SGHAT and FQNNGV. This CDR3 has 14 residues. V was trimmed by 6 bases and J by 0 bases, leaving 12 bases between them. CDR3 coding DNA: TGTGCCAGCAGTGCAGGGATTAGCTCCTACGAGCAGTACTTC. This encodes CASSAGISSYEQYF.

A few counts support this clone. This chain joins TRBV29-1 and TRBJ2-1; D may be TRBD1 (7 bases). The germline gives CDR1 SQVTM, CDR2 ANQGSEA. The CDR3 has 12 residues. Deletions cut 8 bases from V and 9 bases from J, with 17 bases between. The CDR3 reads CSPRGVGGEQFF. CDR3 in DNA: TGCAGCCCCAGGGGGGTTGGTGGTGAGCAGTTCTTC.

This chain connects TRBV7-6 to TRBJ2-2; D assignment may be TRBD1 or TRBD2 (5 bases each). The V end was cut by 1 base, the J end by 3 bases, with 12 bases between. The CDR3 spans 16 residues. Germline-derived CDR1 and CDR2 are SGHVS and FNYEAQ. As DNA, the CDR3 is TGTGCCAGCAGCTTAGAGTCTGGGGGAGACACCGGGGAGCTGTTTTTT. Protein product: CASSLESGGDTGELFF.

This chain uses TRBV29-1 with TRBJ2-7; the D gene is possibly TRBD1 (6 bases). The ends were cut back, 7 bases at V and 0 bases at J, with 25 bases in the middle. CDR3 length: 17 residues. Germline V lookup: CDR1 SQVTM, CDR2 ANQGSEA. The CDR3 spells CSGPVLGDTGRSYEQYF. DNA of the CDR3: TGCAGCGGTCCGGTTCTTGGAGACACAGGGCGCTCCTACGAGCAGTACTTC.